This TCR beta chain was found in a study of blood T cell repertoires in COVID-19. Study as a whole: Acute and convalescent COVID-19 specimens originated in the United States, Italy and Spain. PBMCs, B-cell-depleted T cells, or T cells provided the cDNA or gDNA that made up the material.

In the study's own analysis: The authors estimated nucleated cell counts from reference gene primer amplification. The method was immunoSEQ multiplex PCR; TCRdb's version includes in-frame clones alone and lacks a portion of them. That table furnishes V, J and clone size, whereas the DNA furnished D and trimming. The sample yields over 85,000 clones, 80% to 95% seen once. The CDR3 runs to 15 residues. The germline CDR1 and CDR2 sequences are MNHEY and SMNVEV (reference sequence). Trimming at V came to 3 bases and at J to 2 bases, leaving 5 bases not matched to a gene. The sequenced material came from peripheral blood. The receptor comes from a human donor with active COVID-19. The donor label of this sample is uncertain. The rearrangement links TRBV27 to TRBJ2-7; 9 nucleotides agree with TRBD2. CDR3 sequence: CASSFGSGGPYEQYF. The CDR3 DNA reads as TGTGCCAGCAGTTTTGGTAGCGGGGGCCCCTACGAGCAGTACTTC.